This TCR beta chain was identified during a study of vaccination effects on CD4 cells after COVID-19 (dated by TCRdb to the early 2020s). Study-level background: Post-vaccine samples across the study were collected a median of 72 days after the second dose, with a range of 14 to 241. In both COVID-19 convalescent patients and infection-naive vaccine recipients, the study compared SARS-CoV-2 spike-specific CD4+ TCR repertoires from before mRNA vaccination with those from after it. Altogether, 10 COVID-19 convalescent patients and a few SARS-CoV-2-naive healthy vaccine recipients made up the full study. Cultures from other donors in the study were sequenced with the Oncomine TCR Beta short-read assay on an Illumina iSeq 100. Study-wide conclusions, independent of this receptor: At late post-vaccination timepoints, both infection-induced and vaccine-induced clones showed marked clonal contraction, consistent with waning T cell responses. The study was limited by a small number of convalescent patients, and early post-infection timepoints were lacking. Among healthy vaccine recipients, nearly all vaccine-induced clones were SARS-CoV-2 mono-reactive, and only 1 of 255 was cross-reactive with common cold coronaviruses.

The library was produced with the immunoSEQ multiplex PCR assay. DNA from the cultured and isolated CD4+ T cells underwent TCR beta CDR3 sequencing. The paper's processing steps were these. Non-productive TCR sequences were removed and reads were trimmed to the CDR3 region, keeping CDR3s of at least 7 amino acids. The MANAFEST web app was used to identify antigen-specific clonotypes by comparing expansion in peptide wells with expansion in reference cultures. Positive clones required FDR<0.05 expansion versus reference and all other wells, odds ratio above 5, and frequency above 0.1% in two replicate wells. Clonotypes significantly expanded in SARS-CoV-2 spike wells and in at least one common cold coronavirus spike condition were defined as cross-reactive. CDR3 similarity was assessed by Levenshtein distance with the stringdist R package, and unrooted trees were built with ape in R 3.6.1. TCRdb's version of the immuneACCESS table is confined to in-frame rearrangements and falls short of the full clone set. An unresolved V gene accounts for under half of the shortfall where checked; the remainder is of unknown origin. That table is the source of V, J and clone size, and D and trimming were worked out from the DNA. The sample includes under 25,000 clones, with 81% observed a single time. Of the sample, about 5.3% falls within the top ten clones.

In the ViraFEST assay, PBMC were stimulated with viral peptide pools, and TCR sequencing was then used to find antigen-specific CD4+ T cell clonotypes based on their expansion. After less than 13 days of culture, CD4+ T cells were isolated with the EasySep CD4+ T cell isolation kit. Two doses of either the BNT162b2 or the mRNA-1273 mRNA SARS-CoV-2 vaccine were administered to participants. Negative nucleocapsid antibody results before and after vaccination confirmed that the healthy vaccine recipients had no prior SARS-CoV-2 infection. Each well held fewer than 2.5 million PBMC cultured in IMDM containing around 5.1% human AB serum, 8.5 to 10 IU/ml IL-2 and gentamicin, along with roughly 10 ug/ml peptides. Half of the culture medium was replaced with fresh IL-2-containing medium on days 3 and 7. Unless noted otherwise, every peptide stimulation condition was cultured in triplicate wells. Using Ficoll-Paque Plus gradient centrifugation, PBMC were separated from whole blood and then either used fresh or cryopreserved at -140C. The overlapping peptide pools covered the spike proteins of SARS-CoV-2 as well as those of the common cold coronaviruses HCoV-NL63, HCoV-OC43 and HCoV-229E. The QIAamp micro DNA kit was used to extract genomic DNA from the cultured CD4+ T cells.

The CDR3 is made up of 11 amino acids, end residues included. The germline V gene provides CDR1 SNHLY and CDR2 FYNNEI. This clone was seen only a few times. Its antigen remains unidentified. The final CDR3 position lacks the conserved phenylalanine or tryptophan, pointing to a likely read error. The DNA is omitted, as the CDR3 cannot be located on it reliably, and the CDR3 follows TCRdb's listing. Sequences were derived from CD4+ T cells from PBMCs cultured with SARS-CoV-2 spike peptides, sampled after COVID-19 vaccination. Read against the paper, the sample's cell subset or site label means: SARS-CoV-2 spike overlapping peptide pool stimulation. The V gene is TRBV2 and the J gene is TRBJ2-7. This clonotype was sampled from a human donor who received a COVID-19 vaccine. Some clones in this sample may be carry-over from other donors' samples. The encoded CDR3 is CASSLVERTVI.